The TCR beta chain described here comes from a study of cytomegalovirus exposure and HLA in healthy donors (dated by TCRdb to the late 2010s). Turning to the overall study: An earlier analysis of several hundred of the donors reported 250 to 350 Gb of sequence data and some 120 million unique TCR beta sequences from 150 million to 200 million T cells. HLA typing included class I and class II loci at four-digit resolution. The study combined high-throughput TCR immunosequencing, statistical association of individual TCRs with disease status, and machine learning to predict cytomegalovirus infection status. Of the 300 to 500 genotyped donors, roughly 80% were placed in the genetic ancestry cluster associated with self-reported Caucasian donors. Rather than using new phenotypic data, the later analysis identified candidate immune exposures from TCR beta sequences and from how often those sequences occurred across donors. An early release that covered about 600 HLA-typed donors contained 300 to 350 gigabases of sequencing data and some 87 million unique TCR sequences. On average, roughly 250,000 unique TCR beta nucleotide sequences were sequenced per donor among about 400 genotyped donors of the cohort, with about 19% of those sequences being non-productive. An earlier analysis of some 500 of the donors applied high-throughput TCR beta sequencing to assess whether each TCR beta V gene segment acted as functional or pseudogenic. About five DR-DQ haplotypes were treated as single units for association and clustering because of strong linkage in the cohort. Along with the approximately 600-subject first cohort, a separate validation cohort of roughly 110 different subjects was used. The study used immunosequencing to profile the T cell repertoires of some 600 subjects and linked those repertoires to cytomegalovirus serostatus. The aim of the study was to test whether cataloging public T cell receptors could identify signatures of past pathogen exposure. To study patterns of TCR occurrence, a later analysis re-analyzed previously published TCR beta repertoires from 600 to 750 donors and added high-resolution HLA genotyping. Typing coverage differed by locus: A, B, C, DRB1 and DQB1 were typed in about 629-640 donors, DQA1 in approximately 520, DPA1 in some 600, and DPB1 in around 490. Alongside the repertoire data, information on donor age, sex, ethnicity and CMV serostatus was compiled. All discovery cohort repertoires had been generated on a single sequencing platform. A later genetic analysis used genome-wide SNP genotypes for 398 of the 666 donors, treating that subset as a discovery cohort. What the research found in general, with its limitations: The study gave a list of under 200 TCR beta chains associated with cytomegalovirus. The authors suggested that the approach could potentially be generalized to other disease states and immunological phenotypes. In a later genetic analysis, fewer N-insertions in productive TCRs were reported among donors in an Asian-associated ancestry cluster than the 666-donor mean. The classifier was reported to diagnose cytomegalovirus status with high specificity and sensitivity in both the original and validation cohorts. When HLA alleles, especially DR and DQ, strongly co-occurred, TCR associations were difficult to assign to individual alleles. In an earlier analysis of 587 of the donors, most TCR beta V segments were observed in productive rearrangements about 87% or about 30% of the time, broadly matching IMGT annotations. A later analysis found that TCR association rates varied across HLA loci, with DRB1 alleles showing the most associated TCRs and HLA-C alleles the fewest. Because counts were too low, roughly 16 rarely observed V segments, including chromosome 9 orphons, were left out of the earlier analysis of some 640 of the donors. Linkage disequilibrium might explain the correlated functional status among segregating V segments, but an unknown experimental factor could not be ruled out. A later analysis associated about 17,000 TCR beta sequences with specific HLA alleles at a false discovery rate of 0.05. Most CMV-associated TCR beta chains appeared to be HLA-restricted in a later analysis, and the HLA associations seemed to be driven largely by CMV exposure. The 87-base-pair reads could not distinguish some IMGT-functional V segments, including TRBV6-2 and TRBV6-3, so those segments were excluded. A further reported finding was that TCR beta sequences accurately predicted the HLA-A and HLA-B alleles for most subjects in the first cohort. For the cohort, immune exposure information was limited to CMV serostatus. In vitro tests confirmed that three of the cytomegalovirus-associated TCR beta chains recognize cytomegalovirus antigens. A cluster of highly shared sequence variants was judged likely to represent a technical artifact of the sequencing pipeline. An association between a missense DCLRE1C variant and V-gene and J-gene trimming of TCR beta chains was found in a later genetic analysis and replicated in an independent cohort. This cohort had only TCR beta chains sequenced, and the lack of alpha or paired-chain data limited which features could be detected. Several of the top co-occurrence clusters appeared to be linked to parvovirus B19, influenza, CMV and Epstein-Barr virus, according to a later analysis. Most TCR sequences were observed very rarely across donors, whereas some public TCRs were present in many individuals. HLA typing was unavailable for some donors at each locus, so association tests used only the typed subset. In a later analysis, HLA-associated TCR beta chains showed more clonal expansion and lower generation probabilities than non-associated chains that were equally common. Roughly uniform sequencing depth across donors was assumed in presence/absence analyses, although this assumption may not hold.

Libraries came from the immunoSEQ multiplex PCR assay. For the multiplex PCR, a mixture combining 60 forward primers for TCR Vbeta segments and 13 reverse primers for TCR Jbeta segments was used. Amplification of the CDR3 region of rearranged TCR beta genes was performed with a multiplex PCR assay on genomic DNA. The amplified TCR beta libraries were sequenced on the Illumina HiSeq System as 87-base-pair reads. The source study handled its data this way. Across the 700 or so repertoires, a later analysis counted 75 million to 90 million unique TCR beta chains, approximately 10 million of which were shared by at least two donors. Raw reads were error-corrected and collapsed into unique sequences by a nearest-neighbor algorithm in which closely related sequences were merged to remove PCR and sequencing errors. To assign V, D and J gene segments, CDR3 sequences were aligned to IMGT reference sequences. For a sequence to be retained, at least a six-nucleotide match to both a V gene segment and a J gene segment was required. A rearrangement was called productive if the CDR3 had no stop codons and remained in frame with V and J, and every other rearrangement was called non-productive. CDR3 was defined according to IMGT convention as the region running from the second conserved V-encoded cysteine to the conserved J-encoded phenylalanine. In an earlier analysis of some 550 of the donors, sequences lacking an unambiguous match to a single V gene segment were excluded. An earlier analysis of several hundred of the donors classified V segments as functional when productive rearrangements were above 56.7% and as segregating when the standard deviation between donors was above 5%. A statistical classification framework was built for diagnosing cytomegalovirus status from the catalog of TCR beta chain sequences. In a later analysis, TCR nucleotide sequences were compared against IMGT/GENE-DB human TR gene sequences so that V and J genes could be assigned. Using the TCRdist pipeline, a later analysis assigned CDR3 sequences along with most-parsimonious VDJ recombination scenarios. A later analysis defined each TCR beta chain by its CDR3 amino acid sequence plus V-gene family, and excluded reads lacking a unique V-gene family. In a later analysis, fewer than 650 highly shared, low-generation-probability nucleotide sequences were removed to address suspected cross-contamination and a sequencing artifact. In a later analysis, a clonal expansion index was calculated for each public chain from normalized within-repertoire ranks of inferred template counts. In a later analysis, generation probabilities were computed with a VDJ recombination model fitted to out-of-frame rearrangements, and the resulting probabilities were checked against IGoR. Hypergeometric tests were used in a later analysis to score TCR-TCR, TCR-HLA and TCR-CMV co-occurrence, with a repertoire-size bias correction applied to the TCR pairs. In a later analysis, false discovery rates were estimated by permuting HLA or CMV assignments 20 times. In a later analysis, co-occurring TCRs were grouped with DBSCAN, and TCRdist sequence similarity was added when clustering was performed within HLA-allele-positive subsets. For co-occurrence clustering, repertoires with fewer than 30,000 or more than 120,000 public chains were excluded, along with about five repertoires with anomalous nucleotide sharing. TCRdb retrieved this table from immuneACCESS and kept in-frame rearrangements only. Not all clones are present; in checked studies, unresolved V genes account for under half, and no reason is known for the remainder. V, J and clone size are those of that table, while D and trimming were read from the DNA. The sample's records list about 65,000 clones. The leading ten clones occupy roughly 15% of the sample.

The germline V gene sets CDR1 to KGHSH and CDR2 to LQKENI. V and J are truncated by 8 bases and 3 bases respectively, leaving an intervening sequence of 17 bases. The CDR3, cysteine through phenylalanine, is 14 amino acids long. Left in the record is the CDR3 DNA by itself, 42 bases read in frame from the first base. Worth noting for this clone: It lacks a known antigen.

In total, fewer than 750 healthy bone marrow donors made up the cohort. All cohort members were sampled while nominally healthy, although unrecorded immune exposures were likely present. The donor was CMV seronegative and belonged to the group of 352 seronegative cohort members. Each donor provided a peripheral blood sample, and peripheral blood mononuclear cells were used for TCR beta sequencing. The Qiagen DNeasy Blood Extraction Kit was used to extract genomic DNA from the blood cell samples. The sequenced sample was PBMCs. The TCR was taken from a boy aged 10-17 years in good health and CMV-seronegative. The chain employs TRBV18 and TRBJ2-7; the D region possibly corresponds to TRBD1 (5 bases align). The CDR3 amino acid sequence is: CASKATGSNYEQYF. The bases are TGTGCCAGCAAGGCTACAGGCTCTAACTACGAGCAGTACTTC.